This record looks at one TCR beta chain sequence and its context. The antigen remains unidentified. This sample stems from a study of beta chain features in type 1 diabetes. Study background: What patients shared with healthy donors was a similar profile of age, gender and cell yields. Notes on the study in general: Among patients with Type 1 diabetes, TCRB CDR3s were moderately but significantly shorter in every one of the four CD4+ subsets. PCR might favor shorter templates, equally in patients and controls.

V lost 2 bases and J lost 6, with 8 bases in between. The CDR3 is 12 amino acids. Germline lookup yields CDR1 SGHNT and CDR2 YYREEE (reference sequence). The whole isolated RNA underwent reverse transcription, so sequencing captured expressed TCRB transcripts. The repertoire was sequenced with immunoSEQ multiplex PCR; TCRdb's copy has only in-frame clones and lacks some. The data show under 400,000 clones, with roughly 12% seen just once and 0.015% to 0.02% held by the top ten. Sequencing used naive CD4+ T cells from blood. This receptor was taken from a man aged 18 to 35 in good health. The V gene is TRBV5-4, the J gene TRBJ1-1; D uncertain. CDR3 region: CASSFRFAEAFF. CDR3 coding DNA: TGTGCCAGCAGCTTCAGGTTCGCTGAAGCTTTCTTT.